The clone carrying this T cell receptor (beta chain) was seen at least ten times. Its antigen is still unknown. The TCR library protocol was used to attach unique molecular identifiers. These identifiers were attached to individual cDNA molecules. Via MiXCR, TCRdb re-called the 5' RACE reads, giving one row per CDR3 protein. The table shows approximately 76,000 distinct CDR3 sequences, with roughly 12% occurring only once. This sample was included in a study of early T cells in non-severe SARS-CoV-2 infection. Study information: Sequenced bulk RNA came from whole blood that was unsorted, and chains were unpaired. Study-wide results and limits: The matching step, a VDJdb search, favored anti-spike CD8 responses and missed private and CD4 specificities.

CDR3 length: 16 amino acids. The V gene end was trimmed by 0 bases and the J gene end by 2 bases; junction bases not matched to a gene: 8. CDR1 is DFQATT, CDR2 SNEGSKA, per germline (reference sequence). This sequence originates from an adult who was a healthcare worker with PCR-confirmed SARS-CoV-2 infection or an uninfected control (not recorded which). This chain links TRBV20-1 with TRBJ2-3; TRBD2 aligns across 7 bases. The sequenced sample was whole blood. CDR3 nucleotides: TGCAGTGCTAGAGATCTAGCGGAGAGATTCACAGATACGCAGTATTTT. This encodes CSARDLAERFTDTQYF.